A single sample is the source of the 9 T cell receptor beta chains below, sequenced in a study of Graves' ophthalmopathy and Graves' hyperthyroidism. Using RNA transcripts, the TCR beta CDR3 regions were amplified. HTBI primers primed a first-round RT-PCR, and a second-round multiplex PCR followed. TCRdb reanalysed the multiplex PCR reads using MiXCR and keeps one entry per CDR3 protein. The sample has about 500,000 distinct CDR3 sequences, 35% to 40% seen once. What was sequenced was peripheral blood or thyroid tissue (not recorded which). The receptors here all came from an adult man with Graves' hyperthyroidism.

At least ten counts were recorded for this clonotype. V usage is TRBV29-1 and J usage is TRBJ1-5; 8 nucleotides agree with TRBD1. Germline trimming cut 8 bases from V and 9 bases from J; bases unmatched to any gene: 12. Germline V lookup: CDR1 SQVTM, CDR2 ANQGSEA. The CDR3 runs to 13 residues. The CDR3 DNA reads TGCAGCACTCGGACAGGGACCAGCCCGCCCCAGCATTTT. The encoded protein is CSTRTGTSPPQHF.

This clonotype was recorded many times. The CDR3 region is CSAYGPGQRMINEKLFF. CDR3 DNA sequence: TGCAGTGCTTATGGACCGGGACAGAGAATGATAAATGAAAAACTGTTTTTT. V gene TRBV20-1 combines with J gene TRBJ1-4; 7 bases line up with TRBD1. In germline, CDR1 is DFQATT, CDR2 SNEGSKA (reference sequence). The CDR3 covers 17 residues. The ends lost 5 bases at V and 5 bases at J; junction bases unmatched: 17.

This clonotype was recorded many times. V is TRBV11-2 and J is TRBJ1-1, with D maybe TRBD1 (6 bases). The ends were cut back, 3 bases at V and 8 bases at J, with 13 bases in the middle. Germline CDR1 and CDR2: SGHAT and FQNNGV. CDR3 length equals 13 residues. The CDR3 loop reads CASSFQQGLEAFF. CDR3 DNA sequence: TGTGCCAGCAGCTTCCAACAGGGCCTGGAAGCTTTCTTT. Based on the CDR3 plus reference TRBV11-2 and TRBJ1-1, the full variable domain is EAGVAQSPRYKIIEKRQSVAFWCNPISGHATLYWYQQILGQGPKLLIQFQNNGVVDDSQLPKDRFSAERLKGVDSTLKIQPAKLEDSAVYLCASSFQQGLEAFFGQGTRLTVV.

The J gene is TRBJ2-5, the V gene TRBV29-1; D is uncertain. TRBJ2-1 explains the end of the DNA better; the J call may be wrong. Germline values: CDR1 SQVTM, CDR2 ANQGSEA. The CDR3 is made up of 12 amino acids. The CDR3 coding sequence is TGCAGCGTTCGGCTTAGATACAATGAGCAGTTCTTC. It specifies CSVRLRYNEQFF.

Worth noting for this clonotype: Just one base apart from a much larger clone, this may be a read error. The chain links TRBV6-5 to TRBJ2-7, with D possibly TRBD1 on 8 matching bases. CDR1 and CDR2 (germline): MNHEY, SVGAGI. V gave up 10 bases and J gave up 3 bases, with 16 bases separating them. This CDR3 region has 13 residues. CDR3 sequence reads: CAKRDRPNYEQYF. CDR3 bases: TGTGCCAAGCGGGACAGGCCCAACTACGAGCAGTACTTC.

This clonotype has a single count. The V call is TRBV19, the J call TRBJ2-1, with D possibly being TRBD1 or TRBD2 (5 bases each). CDR1 is LNHDA and CDR2 is SQIVND in the germline V gene (reference sequence). The CDR3 has 14 residues. V was clipped by 7 bases and J by 8 bases, with 18 bases between them. Here the CDR3 DNA reads TGTGCCAGTACGGACTCACCCATGGGGGATGAGCAGTTCTTC. Protein product: CASTDSPMGDEQFF.

Many counts were recorded for this clonotype. The CDR3 loop is CASSVGSGALYEQYF. CDR3 DNA sequence: TGTGCCAGCAGCGTAGGATCAGGAGCGTTGTACGAGCAGTACTTC. J is TRBJ2-7 and V is TRBV9; D remains ambiguous. The CDR3 extends over 15 amino acids. Between the trimmed V and J ends, which lost 0 bases and 4 bases, there was a span of 14 bases. Germline V CDR1 and CDR2: SGDLS, YYNGEE.

Comment on this clonotype: A single base separates this from a much larger clone, so it may be a read error. V gene TRBV6-1 combines with J gene TRBJ1-1; 7 bases line up with TRBD1. Germline V lookup: CDR1 MNHNS, CDR2 SASEGT. The CDR3 loop spans 14 amino acids. In DNA, the CDR3 is TGTGCCATCAGTATTACAGGGGCGACAACTGAAGCTTTCTTT. Amino acids: CAISITGATTEAFF.

The rearrangement links TRBV29-1 to TRBJ1-2, with 8 nucleotides matching TRBD1. CDR1 is SQVTM and CDR2 is ANQGSEA in the germline V gene. V trimming: 8 bases; J trimming: 3 bases; junction bases outside the gene matches: 5. This CDR3 is 12 amino acids long. CDR3 DNA: TGCAGCTTGGACAGGGATGACTATGGCTACACCTTC. This encodes CSLDRDDYGYTF.